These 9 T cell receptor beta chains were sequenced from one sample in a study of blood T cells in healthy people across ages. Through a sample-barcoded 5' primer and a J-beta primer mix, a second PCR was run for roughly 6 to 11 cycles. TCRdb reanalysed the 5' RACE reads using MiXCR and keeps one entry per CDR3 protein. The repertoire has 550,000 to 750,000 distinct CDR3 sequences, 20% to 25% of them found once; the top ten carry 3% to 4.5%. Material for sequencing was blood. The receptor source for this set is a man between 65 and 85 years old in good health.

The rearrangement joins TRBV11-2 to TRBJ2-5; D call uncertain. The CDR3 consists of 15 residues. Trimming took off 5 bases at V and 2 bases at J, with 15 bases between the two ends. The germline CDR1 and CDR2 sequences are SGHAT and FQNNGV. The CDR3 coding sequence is TGTGCCAGCAGCGGCATTGGAAGGTCGCAAGAGACCCAGTACTTC. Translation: CASSGIGRSQETQYF.

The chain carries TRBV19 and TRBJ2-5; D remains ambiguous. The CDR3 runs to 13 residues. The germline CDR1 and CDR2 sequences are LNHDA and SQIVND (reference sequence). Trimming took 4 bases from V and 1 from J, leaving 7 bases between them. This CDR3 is CASSSSSQETQYF. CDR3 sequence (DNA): TGTGCCAGTAGTAGTAGCTCCCAAGAGACCCAGTACTTC. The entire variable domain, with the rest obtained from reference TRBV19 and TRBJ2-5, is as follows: DGGITQSPKYLFRKEGQNVTLSCEQNLNHDAMYWYRQDPGQGLRLIYYSQIVNDFQKGDIAEGYSVSREKKESFPLTVTSAQKNPTAFYLCASSSSSQETQYFGPGTRLLVL.

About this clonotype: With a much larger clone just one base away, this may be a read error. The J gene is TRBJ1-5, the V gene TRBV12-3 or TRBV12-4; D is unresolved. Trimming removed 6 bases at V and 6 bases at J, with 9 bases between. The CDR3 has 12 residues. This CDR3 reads CASRSHGQPQHF. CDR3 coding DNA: TGTGCCAGCAGGTCCCACGGTCAGCCCCAGCATTTT.

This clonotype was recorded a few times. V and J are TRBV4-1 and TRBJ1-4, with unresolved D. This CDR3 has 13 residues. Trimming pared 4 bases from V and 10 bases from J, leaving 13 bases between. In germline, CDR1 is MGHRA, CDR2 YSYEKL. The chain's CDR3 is CASSRAAQRKLFF. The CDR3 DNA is TGCGCCAGCAGCCGAGCGGCTCAAAGAAAACTGTTTTTT.

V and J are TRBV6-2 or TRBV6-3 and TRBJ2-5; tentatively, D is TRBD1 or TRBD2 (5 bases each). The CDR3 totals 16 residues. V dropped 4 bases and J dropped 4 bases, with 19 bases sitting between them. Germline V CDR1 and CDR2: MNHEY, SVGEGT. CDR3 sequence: CASSWGTPPSAETQYF. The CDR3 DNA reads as TGTGCCAGCAGTTGGGGGACCCCTCCTTCGGCAGAGACCCAGTACTTC.

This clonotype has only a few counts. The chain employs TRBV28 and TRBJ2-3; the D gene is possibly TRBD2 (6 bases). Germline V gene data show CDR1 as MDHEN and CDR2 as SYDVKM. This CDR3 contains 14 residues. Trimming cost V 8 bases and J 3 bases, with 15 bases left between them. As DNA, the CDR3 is TGTGCCAGCCAACACGGCGGGACTACAGATACGCAGTATTTT. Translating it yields CASQHGGTTDTQYF.

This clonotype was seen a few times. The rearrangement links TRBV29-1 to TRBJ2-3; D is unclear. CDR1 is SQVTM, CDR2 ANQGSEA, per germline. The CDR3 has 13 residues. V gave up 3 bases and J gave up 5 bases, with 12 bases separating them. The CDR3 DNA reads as TGCAGCGTTGAGAGCCGCCACGGAGATACGCAGTATTTT. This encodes CSVESRHGDTQYF.

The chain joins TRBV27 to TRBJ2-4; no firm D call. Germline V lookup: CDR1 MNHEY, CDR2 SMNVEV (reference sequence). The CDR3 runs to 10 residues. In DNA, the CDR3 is TGTGATCGTGCCAAAAACATTCAGTACTTC. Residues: CDRAKNIQYF.

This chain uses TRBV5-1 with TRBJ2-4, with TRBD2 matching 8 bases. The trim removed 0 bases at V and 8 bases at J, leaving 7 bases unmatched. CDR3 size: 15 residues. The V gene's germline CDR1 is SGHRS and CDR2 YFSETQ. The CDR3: CASSLAGRAWDIQYF. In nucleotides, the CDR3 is TGCGCCAGCAGCTTGGCCGGGAGGGCCTGGGACATTCAGTACTTC.